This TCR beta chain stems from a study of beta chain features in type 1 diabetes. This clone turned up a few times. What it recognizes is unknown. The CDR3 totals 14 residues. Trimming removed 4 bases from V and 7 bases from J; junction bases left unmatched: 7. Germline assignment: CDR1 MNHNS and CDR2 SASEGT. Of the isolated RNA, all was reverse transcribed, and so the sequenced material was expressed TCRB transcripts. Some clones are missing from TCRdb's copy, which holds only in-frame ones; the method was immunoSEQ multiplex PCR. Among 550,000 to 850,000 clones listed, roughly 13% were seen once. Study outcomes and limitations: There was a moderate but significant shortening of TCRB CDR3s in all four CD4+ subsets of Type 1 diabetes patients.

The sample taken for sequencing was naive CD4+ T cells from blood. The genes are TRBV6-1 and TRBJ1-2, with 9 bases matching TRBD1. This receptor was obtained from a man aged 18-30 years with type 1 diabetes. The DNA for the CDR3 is TGTGCCAGCAGTGCCCCGGGACAGGGAGCTGGCTACACCTTC. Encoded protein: CASSAPGQGAGYTF.